The source of this T cell receptor beta chain is a study of T cell changes during pregnancy in multiple sclerosis (dated 2019 in TCRdb). About the full investigation: Changes in the T cell repertoire over the course of pregnancy were examined in this study in women with multiple sclerosis.

Library creation used the immunoSEQ multiplex PCR assay. In its TCRdb copy, this immuneACCESS table keeps in-frame sequences only and misses some clones. Where compared with another copy, unresolved V genes explain less than half of these, and the others have no known cause. A total of around 20,000 clones appear in this sample, approximately 88% of them only once. The top ten constitute nearly 5.5% of the sample. Remarks on this clone: Its antigen remains unidentified. Within one base of it there is no much larger clone, and no base qualities were kept.

The V end loses 5 bases and the J end loses 5 bases, and a stretch of 16 bases separates them. As encoded in the germline V gene (reference sequence), CDR1 is SEHNR while CDR2 is FQNEAQ. Inclusive of the bounding cysteine and phenylalanine, the CDR3 is 15 residues long. Just CDR3 DNA is preserved here, 45 bases in frame from base 1. The material was CD8+ T cells from peripheral blood mononuclear cells, obtained after pregnancy. This TCR derives from a female donor in good health, enrolled as a control in a pregnancy study. The sequence links TRBV7-9 to TRBJ2-1; TRBD2 is perhaps the D gene, given 6 matching bases. The DNA is TGTGCCAGCAGCCCGAAGGTCCGGGGGAACAATGAGCAGTTCTTC. It specifies CASSPKVRGNNEQFF. This CDR3, with the reference TRBV7-9 and TRBJ2-1 proteins standing in past its ends, gives the full variable domain DTGVSQNPRHKITKRGQNVTFRCDPISEHNRLYWYRQTLGQGPEFLTYFQNEAQLEKSRLLSDRFSAERPKGSFSTLEIQRTEQGDSAMYLCASSPKVRGNNEQFFGPGTRLTVL.